This T cell receptor (beta chain) was sequenced in a study of blood T cell repertoires in COVID-19. Study-wide background: Samples taken during acute and convalescent COVID-19 were collected in the United States, Italy and Spain.

This clone was counted a few times. In the source study's methods: By means of reference gene primer amplification, nucleated cell counts were estimated. Assay used: immunoSEQ multiplex PCR; TCRdb lists only in-frame clones, some missing. The V and J calls and clone size come from that table; D and trimming were worked out from the DNA. The sample records about 270,000 clones, 81% being singletons. V lost 2 bases and J lost 0, with 12 bases in between. The CDR3 runs to 16 residues. In germline, CDR1 is SGHNT, CDR2 YYREEE (reference sequence). Sequencing was carried out using peripheral blood. The receptor's source is a woman in her sixties with active or convalescent COVID-19. The chain joins TRBV5-4 to TRBJ1-3; a possible D gene is TRBD1 (6 bases). The CDR3 nucleotides read TGTGCCAGCAGCTTTGGGGGCTTGGTCTCTGGAAACACCATATATTTT. Protein product: CASSFGGLVSGNTIYF.